A selection of T cell receptor beta chains follows, all from one sample in a study of shared clonotypes between healthy human individuals. Using immunoSEQ multiplex PCR, the repertoire was profiled, and TCRdb retains in-frame clones only, with some absent. The sample includes 400,000 or so clones, 96% of them seen just once. Source material: memory CD8+ T cells sorted from blood. The receptors derive from a man aged 30 to 39 in good health. The CDR3 runs from the conserved cysteine through the conserved F or W. The D gene is left open where the match is weak. Size values are once, few and many counts, or a class for expanded clones, and some rows have none.

CDR3nt: TGTGCCAGCAGCTTGATACAGGGGGCCAGAGGCTACACCTTC; CDR3aa: CASSLIQGARGYTF; v_gene: TRBV5-4; abundance: NA; d_gene: TRBD1; j_gene: TRBJ1-2
CDR3nt: TGCGCCAGCCACTGGACTAGCGGTCAAACCTACGAGCAGTACTTC; CDR3aa: CASHWTSGQTYEQYF; v_gene: TRBV10-2; abundance: NA; d_gene: TRBD2; j_gene: TRBJ2-7
CDR3nt: TGTGCCAGCAGTGAGGGGACAGACACCGGGGAGCTGTTTTTT; CDR3aa: CASSEGTDTGELFF; v_gene: TRBV6-1; abundance: NA; d_gene: TRBD1; j_gene: TRBJ2-2
CDR3nt: TGCGCCAGCAGCTACGGGACAGCGGCAACTAATGAAAAACTGTTTTTT; CDR3aa: CASSYGTAATNEKLFF; v_gene: TRBV5-1; abundance: once; d_gene: TRBD1; j_gene: TRBJ1-4
CDR3nt: TGTGCCAGCACCGTGGACAGGGGTGGAAACACCATATATTTT; CDR3aa: CASTVDRGGNTIYF; v_gene: TRBV5-4; abundance: NA; d_gene: TRBD1; j_gene: TRBJ1-3
CDR3nt: TGTGCCAGCAAGAGCCGGGACAGGGTTAGGGGAGCTAATGAAAAACTGTTTTTT; CDR3aa: CASKSRDRVRGANEKLFF; v_gene: TRBV2; abundance: NA; d_gene: TRBD1; j_gene: TRBJ1-4
CDR3nt: TGCGCCAGCAGTCAATACCCGTTGCCGTATGGCAGCTCCTACGAGCAGTACTTC; CDR3aa: CASSQYPLPYGSSYEQYF; v_gene: TRBV23-1; abundance: NA; d_gene: NA; j_gene: TRBJ2-7
CDR3nt: TGTGCCAGCAGCTTGACGAGACTAGCGGGAGTCCGAGAGACCCAGTACTTC; CDR3aa: CASSLTRLAGVRETQYF; v_gene: TRBV11-2; abundance: NA; d_gene: TRBD2; j_gene: TRBJ2-5
CDR3nt: TGCGCCAGCAGCTGGGACAGTACAGATACGCAGTATTTT; CDR3aa: CASSWDSTDTQYF; v_gene: TRBV5-1; abundance: NA; d_gene: TRBD1; j_gene: TRBJ2-3
CDR3nt: TGTGCCAGCAGCCAAGATTGGGGGCCTAGGAACATTCAGTACTTC; CDR3aa: CASSQDWGPRNIQYF; v_gene: TRBV4-2; abundance: NA; d_gene: NA; j_gene: TRBJ2-4
CDR3nt: TGTGCCAGCAGCTTTAGCGGGGTCACAGATACGCAGTATTTT; CDR3aa: CASSFSGVTDTQYF; v_gene: TRBV7-9; abundance: NA; d_gene: TRBD2; j_gene: TRBJ2-3
CDR3nt: TGTGCCAGCAGGTCAACCTACGAGCAGTACTTC; CDR3aa: CASRSTYEQYF; v_gene: TRBV28; abundance: NA; d_gene: NA; j_gene: TRBJ2-7
CDR3nt: TGTGCCAGCAGTTTCCAACTGCGCTCTGGGGCCAACGTCCTGACTTTC; CDR3aa: CASSFQLRSGANVLTF; v_gene: TRBV27; abundance: NA; d_gene: NA; j_gene: TRBJ2-6
CDR3nt: TGCGCCAGCAGTGCCCGACAGGGGGCGATTCAGTACTTC; CDR3aa: CASSARQGAIQYF; v_gene: TRBV10-1; abundance: once; d_gene: TRBD1; j_gene: TRBJ2-4
CDR3nt: TGTGCCAGCAGACGCGACGGAGGATGGGGTGAAAAACTGTTTTTT; CDR3aa: CASRRDGGWGEKLFF; v_gene: TRBV6-5; abundance: NA; d_gene: NA; j_gene: TRBJ1-4
CDR3nt: TGTGCCAGCAGCTTAGCGACAGGGCTCTATGGCTACACCTTC; CDR3aa: CASSLATGLYGYTF; v_gene: TRBV7-2; abundance: NA; d_gene: TRBD1; j_gene: TRBJ1-2
CDR3nt: TGTGCCAGCAGCTCCCCAAACACAGATACGCAGTATTTT; CDR3aa: CASSSPNTDTQYF; v_gene: TRBV5-6; abundance: NA; d_gene: NA; j_gene: TRBJ2-3
CDR3nt: TGTGCCAGCAGCTTACAAGTAGGGGGTTCCTACGAGCAGTACTTC; CDR3aa: CASSLQVGGSYEQYF; v_gene: TRBV7-9; abundance: NA; d_gene: NA; j_gene: TRBJ2-7
CDR3nt: TGTGCCAGCAGCTTCCGGGACACCTACGAGCAGTACTTC; CDR3aa: CASSFRDTYEQYF; v_gene: TRBV5-6; abundance: NA; d_gene: NA; j_gene: TRBJ2-7
CDR3nt: TGTGCCAGCAGTTACTCAACGGGAGGGCAGCCCCAGCATTTT; CDR3aa: CASSYSTGGQPQHF; v_gene: TRBV6-5; abundance: few; d_gene: NA; j_gene: TRBJ1-5
CDR3nt: TGTGCCAGCTCACCATTCTTGACAAGCGGGACCCAAGAGACCCAGTACTTC; CDR3aa: CASSPFLTSGTQETQYF; v_gene: TRBV18; abundance: few; d_gene: TRBD2; j_gene: TRBJ2-5
CDR3nt: TGTGCCAGCAGTTACAGCGGGAGCAAATACGAGCAGTACTTC; CDR3aa: CASSYSGSKYEQYF; v_gene: TRBV6-6; abundance: NA; d_gene: TRBD2; j_gene: TRBJ2-7
CDR3nt: TGCGCCAGCAGGATAGATTACACTAGTAATACGCAGTATTTT; CDR3aa: CASRIDYTSNTQYF; v_gene: TRBV5-1; abundance: NA; d_gene: NA; j_gene: TRBJ2-3
CDR3nt: TGTGCCAGCAGCCAAGAAGGGGGGGGACAGGTTAACTACGAGCAGTACTTC; CDR3aa: CASSQEGGGQVNYEQYF; v_gene: TRBV4-2; abundance: NA; d_gene: NA; j_gene: TRBJ2-7
CDR3nt: TGTGCCAGCAGCTTCGGCGACCGGGGCCAAGAGACCCAGTACTTC; CDR3aa: CASSFGDRGQETQYF; v_gene: TRBV7-9; abundance: NA; d_gene: NA; j_gene: TRBJ2-5
CDR3nt: TGTGCTAGTGGTTTGGGAACTAGCGGAAACACAGATACGCAGTATTTT; CDR3aa: CASGLGTSGNTDTQYF; v_gene: TRBV12-5; abundance: NA; d_gene: TRBD2; j_gene: TRBJ2-3
CDR3nt: TGTGCCAGCAGTCAACAGGGGGGGGATAATTCACCCCTCCACTTT; CDR3aa: CASSQQGGDNSPLHF; v_gene: TRBV2; abundance: NA; d_gene: TRBD1; j_gene: TRBJ1-6
CDR3nt: TGTGCCAGCAGTTTGGGGAGCGGGAGCCCCTACAATGAGCAGTTCTTC; CDR3aa: CASSLGSGSPYNEQFF; v_gene: TRBV28; abundance: once; d_gene: TRBD2; j_gene: TRBJ2-1
CDR3nt: TGCGCCAGCAGCTTGCCCAAGCGGGACAACGGCTGGAATGAGCAGTTCTTC; CDR3aa: CASSLPKRDNGWNEQFF; v_gene: TRBV5-1; abundance: NA; d_gene: NA; j_gene: TRBJ2-1
CDR3nt: TGCGCCAGCAGCCATGGGACTAGCGGGTCCTCCTACGAGCAGTACTTC; CDR3aa: CASSHGTSGSSYEQYF; v_gene: TRBV4-1; abundance: NA; d_gene: TRBD2; j_gene: TRBJ2-7
CDR3nt: TGTGCCAGCAGCGCGGGAGCATCCTACGAGCAGTACTTC; CDR3aa: CASSAGASYEQYF; v_gene: TRBV11-2; abundance: NA; d_gene: TRBD2; j_gene: TRBJ2-7
CDR3nt: TGTGCCAGCAGCTTATTCCACGCCCGAATTTCCGGGGAGCTGTTTTTT; CDR3aa: CASSLFHARISGELFF; v_gene: TRBV7-2; abundance: NA; d_gene: NA; j_gene: TRBJ2-2
CDR3nt: TGTGCCAGTAGTATGACAGGGGGAGGCACAGATACGCAGTATTTT; CDR3aa: CASSMTGGGTDTQYF; v_gene: TRBV19; abundance: NA; d_gene: TRBD1; j_gene: TRBJ2-3
CDR3nt: TGTGCCAGCAGCTTAGAGGGTGGTGAGCAGTTCTTC; CDR3aa: CASSLEGGEQFF; v_gene: TRBV7-9; abundance: NA; d_gene: NA; j_gene: TRBJ2-1
CDR3nt: TGTGCCAGCAGCCCGGGGCTCGGGGGGAGGCCCCAAGAGACCCAGTACTTC; CDR3aa: CASSPGLGGRPQETQYF; v_gene: TRBV5-4; abundance: NA; d_gene: TRBD2; j_gene: TRBJ2-5
CDR3nt: TGTGCCAGCAGTTTTTCTACTGACCGGGACAGGGGTGAAGATACGCAGTATTTT; CDR3aa: CASSFSTDRDRGEDTQYF; v_gene: TRBV28; abundance: once; d_gene: TRBD1; j_gene: TRBJ2-3
CDR3nt: TGCGCCAGCAGCCAAGAATCCGGGGTGGGCTCCTACGAGCAGTACTTC; CDR3aa: CASSQESGVGSYEQYF; v_gene: TRBV4-1; abundance: NA; d_gene: NA; j_gene: TRBJ2-7
CDR3nt: TGTGCCAGCCTTAGCGGGAGAGGGTACAATGAGCAGTTCTTC; CDR3aa: CASLSGRGYNEQFF; v_gene: TRBV21-1; abundance: once; d_gene: NA; j_gene: TRBJ2-1
CDR3nt: TGTGCCAGCAGTTTTCGGGCAGGCCAAGAGACCCAGTACTTC; CDR3aa: CASSFRAGQETQYF; v_gene: TRBV28; abundance: NA; d_gene: NA; j_gene: TRBJ2-5
CDR3nt: TGCGCCAGCAGCTTCAGCTGGCGGGGCACAGATACGCAGTATTTT; CDR3aa: CASSFSWRGTDTQYF; v_gene: TRBV5-1; abundance: once; d_gene: NA; j_gene: TRBJ2-3
CDR3nt: TGTGCCAGCAGTTTGTGGACAGGGGTAGGGGCCAACGTCCTGACTTTC; CDR3aa: CASSLWTGVGANVLTF; v_gene: TRBV27; abundance: NA; d_gene: TRBD1; j_gene: TRBJ2-6
CDR3nt: TGTGCCAGCAGTTCAATGGGACTAGCAGGCGGGGAGCTGTTTTTT; CDR3aa: CASSSMGLAGGELFF; v_gene: TRBV7-9; abundance: NA; d_gene: TRBD2; j_gene: TRBJ2-2
CDR3nt: TGTGCCAGCAGTGGGGGGGGCAGGGCAGGCGAGCAGTACTTC; CDR3aa: CASSGGGRAGEQYF; v_gene: TRBV2; abundance: NA; d_gene: NA; j_gene: TRBJ2-7
CDR3nt: TGTGCCATCAGTGAGAGGGCTAGCGGGAGCAATGAGCAGTTCTTC; CDR3aa: CAISERASGSNEQFF; v_gene: TRBV10-3; abundance: NA; d_gene: TRBD2; j_gene: TRBJ2-1
CDR3nt: TGTGCCAGCAGCCCGGGACTAGCGGGGAGCACAGATACGCAGTATTTT; CDR3aa: CASSPGLAGSTDTQYF; v_gene: TRBV7-9; abundance: NA; d_gene: TRBD2; j_gene: TRBJ2-3
CDR3nt: TGTGCCAGCAGGACAGCAAGTGTAAATCAGCCCCAGCATTTT; CDR3aa: CASRTASVNQPQHF; v_gene: TRBV28; abundance: NA; d_gene: NA; j_gene: TRBJ1-5
CDR3nt: TGCGCCAGCAGCTTGGAGGTGGGAGGGTACAATGAGCAGTTCTTC; CDR3aa: CASSLEVGGYNEQFF; v_gene: TRBV5-1; abundance: NA; d_gene: TRBD2; j_gene: TRBJ2-1
CDR3nt: TGTGCCAGCAGTTTAGACTCTTTTTTTGGCCTCAGGGCCTACGAGCAGTACTTC; CDR3aa: CASSLDSFFGLRAYEQYF; v_gene: TRBV28; abundance: NA; d_gene: NA; j_gene: TRBJ2-7